This record covers a single T cell receptor (beta chain). Its antigen is not identified. These data belong to a study of cytomegalovirus exposure and HLA in healthy donors. Study-wide findings and caveats: TCR association rates varied by HLA locus in a later analysis, with DRB1 highest and HLA-C lowest.

Germline CDR1 and CDR2: SEHNR and FQNEAQ (reference sequence). The V gene lost 0 bases and the J gene lost 0 bases, with 4 bases spanning the gap. The CDR3 spans 14 residues. The study ran its PCR with 60 Vbeta and 13 Jbeta primers. Measured with immunoSEQ multiplex PCR; TCRdb has only the in-frame clones, and not every one. The sample shows about 200,000 clones, about 82% of them seen only once. The sequenced sample was PBMCs. The sequence was obtained from a man younger than 45 in good health and CMV-seronegative. This chain connects TRBV7-9 to TRBJ2-3; D is undetermined. The CDR3 nucleotides read TGTGCCAGCAGCTTAGCCCTTAGCACAGATACGCAGTATTTT. Residues: CASSLALSTDTQYF. The full variable domain, with the rest looked up from reference TRBV7-9 and TRBJ2-3, is DTGVSQNPRHKITKRGQNVTFRCDPISEHNRLYWYRQTLGQGPEFLTYFQNEAQLEKSRLLSDRFSAERPKGSFSTLEIQRTEQGDSAMYLCASSLALSTDTQYFGPGTRLTVL.